This TCR beta chain was recorded in a study of T cell responses to AZD1222 COVID-19 vaccine. Overall study: Some second doses came at about 4 weeks and others at about 12 weeks; these were pooled. Study conclusions and caveats: Vaccine-related CD4 TCRs covered spike, predominating at 160-218 and 743-854. Reports indicate that nearly half of spike-specific TCRs are directed at unmutated variant regions.

For this clone: What it binds is unknown.

Germline V CDR1 and CDR2: MNHEY, SVGAGI. The CDR3 consists of 13 residues. Trimming pared 5 bases from V and 5 bases from J, leaving 13 bases between. The assay was immunoSEQ multiplex PCR, and TCRdb's table has in-frame clones only and misses some. The sample lists about 150,000 clones; approximately 94% were seen once. Sequenced material: peripheral blood, taken on day 0 of AZD1222 vaccination. The V call is TRBV6-5, the J call TRBJ2-7; a weak D match, TRBD1 (6 bases). The origin of this receptor is an adult in good health. CDR3 DNA: TGTGCCAGCAGTAGACAGGTTAAGAACGAGCAGTACTTC. Encoded protein: CASSRQVKNEQYF.